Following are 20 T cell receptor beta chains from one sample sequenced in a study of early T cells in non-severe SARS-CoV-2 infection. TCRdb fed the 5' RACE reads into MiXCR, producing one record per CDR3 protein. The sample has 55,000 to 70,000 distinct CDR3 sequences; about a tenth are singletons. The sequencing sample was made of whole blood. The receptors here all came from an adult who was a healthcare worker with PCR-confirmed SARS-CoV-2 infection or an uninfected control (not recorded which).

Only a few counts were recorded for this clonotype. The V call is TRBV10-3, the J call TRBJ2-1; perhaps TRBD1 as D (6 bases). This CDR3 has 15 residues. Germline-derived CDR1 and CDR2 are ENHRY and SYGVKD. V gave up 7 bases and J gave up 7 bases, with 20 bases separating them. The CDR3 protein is CAIKAQGDRSNEQFF. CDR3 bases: TGTGCCATCAAGGCACAGGGCGATAGAAGTAATGAGCAGTTCTTC.

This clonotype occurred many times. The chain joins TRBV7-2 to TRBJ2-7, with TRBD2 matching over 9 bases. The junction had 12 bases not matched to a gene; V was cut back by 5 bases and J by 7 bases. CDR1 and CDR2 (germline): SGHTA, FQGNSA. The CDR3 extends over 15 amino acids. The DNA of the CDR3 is TGTGCCAGCAGCCCGAGACTAGCGGCTTATGGGGAGCAGTACTTC. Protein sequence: CASSPRLAAYGEQYF.

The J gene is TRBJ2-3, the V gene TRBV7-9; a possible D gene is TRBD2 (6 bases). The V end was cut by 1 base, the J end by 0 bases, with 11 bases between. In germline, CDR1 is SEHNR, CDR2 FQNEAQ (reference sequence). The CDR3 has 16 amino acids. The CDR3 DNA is TGTGCCAGCAGCTTAGAGCCGGGAGCCAGCACAGATACGCAGTATTTT. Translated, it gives CASSLEPGASTDTQYF.

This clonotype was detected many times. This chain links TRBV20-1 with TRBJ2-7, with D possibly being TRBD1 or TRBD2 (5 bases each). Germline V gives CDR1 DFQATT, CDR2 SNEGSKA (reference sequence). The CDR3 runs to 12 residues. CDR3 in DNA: TGCAATAGCCGGGACCGCTTCCACGAGCAGTACTTC. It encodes CNSRDRFHEQYF.

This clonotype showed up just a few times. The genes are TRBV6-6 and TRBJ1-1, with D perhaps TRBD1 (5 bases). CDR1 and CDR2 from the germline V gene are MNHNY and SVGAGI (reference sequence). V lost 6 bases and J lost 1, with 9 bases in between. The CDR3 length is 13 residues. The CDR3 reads CASRSGANTEAFF. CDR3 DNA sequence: TGTGCCAGCAGGTCCGGGGCGAACACTGAAGCTTTCTTT.

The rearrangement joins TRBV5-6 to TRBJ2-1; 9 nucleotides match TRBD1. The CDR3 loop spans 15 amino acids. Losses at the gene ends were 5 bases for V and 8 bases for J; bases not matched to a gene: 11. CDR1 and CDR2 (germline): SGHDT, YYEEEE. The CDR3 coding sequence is TGTGCCAGCAGGTCGGAGGACAGGGGATTCGATGAGCAGTTCTTC. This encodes CASRSEDRGFDEQFF.

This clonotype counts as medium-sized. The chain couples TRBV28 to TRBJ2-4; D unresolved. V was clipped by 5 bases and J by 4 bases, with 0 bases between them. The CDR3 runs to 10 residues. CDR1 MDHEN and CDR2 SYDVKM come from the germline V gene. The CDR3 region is CASSKNIQYF. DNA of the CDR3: TGTGCCAGCAGTAAAAACATTCAGTACTTC.

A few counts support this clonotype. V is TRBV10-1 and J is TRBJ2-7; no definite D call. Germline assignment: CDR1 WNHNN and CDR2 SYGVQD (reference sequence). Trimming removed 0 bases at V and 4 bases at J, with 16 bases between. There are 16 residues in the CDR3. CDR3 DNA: TGCGCCAGCAGTGAGTCGGGCTCCTCACCAATATACGAGCAGTACTTC. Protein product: CASSESGSSPIYEQYF.

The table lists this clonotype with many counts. Here the CDR3 reads CASSRGQGHEQFF. CDR3 in DNA: TGTGCCAGCAGTCGGGGACAGGGTCATGAGCAGTTCTTC. The rearrangement links TRBV12-3 or TRBV12-4 to TRBJ2-1, with 9 nucleotides matching TRBD1. The CDR3 covers 13 residues. V lost 5 bases, J lost 8 bases, and 4 bases stayed unmatched.

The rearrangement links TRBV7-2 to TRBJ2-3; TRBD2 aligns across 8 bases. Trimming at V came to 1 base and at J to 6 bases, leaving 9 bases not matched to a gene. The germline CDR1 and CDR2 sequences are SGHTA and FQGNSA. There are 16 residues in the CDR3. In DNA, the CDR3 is TGTGCCAGCAGCTTAGTTGGAGCGGGAGAAGGGGATACGCAGTATTTT. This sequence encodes CASSLVGAGEGDTQYF.

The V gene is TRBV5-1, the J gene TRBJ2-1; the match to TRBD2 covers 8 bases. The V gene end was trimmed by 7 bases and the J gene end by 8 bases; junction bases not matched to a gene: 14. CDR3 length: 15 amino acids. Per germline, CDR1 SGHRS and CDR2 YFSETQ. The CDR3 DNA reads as TGCGCCAGCGGATTAGCGGGACGGGGTTTGGATGAGCAGTTCTTC. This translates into CASGLAGRGLDEQFF.

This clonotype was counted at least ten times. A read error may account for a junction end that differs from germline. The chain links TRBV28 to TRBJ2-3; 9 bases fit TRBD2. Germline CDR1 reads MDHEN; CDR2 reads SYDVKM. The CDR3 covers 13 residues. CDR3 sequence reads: CYQASGMANTQYF. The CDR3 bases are TGCTACCAGGCTAGCGGGATGGCGAATACGCAGTATTTT. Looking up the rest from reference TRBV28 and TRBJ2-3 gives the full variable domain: DVKVTQSSRYLVKRTGEKVFLECVQDMDHENMFWYRQDPGLGLRLIYFSYDVKMKEKGDIPEGYSVSREKKERFSLILESASTNQTSMYLCYQASGMANTQYFGPGTRLTVL.

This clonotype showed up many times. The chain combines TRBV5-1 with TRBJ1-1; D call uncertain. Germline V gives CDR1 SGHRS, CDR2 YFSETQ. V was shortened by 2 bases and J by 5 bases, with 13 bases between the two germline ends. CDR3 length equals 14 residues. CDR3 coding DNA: TGCGCCAGCAGCTTCGGGCCGGAGGAGACTGAAGCTTTCTTT. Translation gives CASSFGPEETEAFF.

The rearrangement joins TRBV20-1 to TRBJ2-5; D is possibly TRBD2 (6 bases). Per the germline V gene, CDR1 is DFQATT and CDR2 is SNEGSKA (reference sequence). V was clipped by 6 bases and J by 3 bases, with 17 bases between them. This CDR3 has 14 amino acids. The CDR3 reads CSARLETPKETQYF. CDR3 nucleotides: TGCAGTGCCAGACTAGAAACCCCAAAAGAGACCCAGTACTTC.

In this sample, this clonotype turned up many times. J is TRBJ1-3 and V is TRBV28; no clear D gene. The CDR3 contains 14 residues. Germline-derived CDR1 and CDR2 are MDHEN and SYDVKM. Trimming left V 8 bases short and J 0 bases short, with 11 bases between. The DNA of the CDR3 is TGTGCCAGCGGCGCCCCGTACTCTGGAAACACCATATATTTT. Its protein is CASGAPYSGNTIYF.

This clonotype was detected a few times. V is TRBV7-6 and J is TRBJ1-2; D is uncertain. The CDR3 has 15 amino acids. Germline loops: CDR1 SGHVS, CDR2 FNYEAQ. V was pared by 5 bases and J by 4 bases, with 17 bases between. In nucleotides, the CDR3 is TGTGCCAGCAGCCCGAGCGGACCGGCTGGCTATGGCTACACCTTC. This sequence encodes CASSPSGPAGYGYTF.

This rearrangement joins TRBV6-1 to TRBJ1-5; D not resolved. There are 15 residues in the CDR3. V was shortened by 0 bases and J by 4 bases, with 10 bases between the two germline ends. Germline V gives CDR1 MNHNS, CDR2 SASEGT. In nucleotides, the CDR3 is TGTGCCAGCAGTGAAGCGTTGGAGGCTAATCAGCCCCAGCATTTT. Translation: CASSEALEANQPQHF.

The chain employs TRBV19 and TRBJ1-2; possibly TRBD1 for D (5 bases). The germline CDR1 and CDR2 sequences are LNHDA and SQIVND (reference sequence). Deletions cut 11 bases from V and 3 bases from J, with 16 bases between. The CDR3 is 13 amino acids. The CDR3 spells CAVYRPLDYGYTF. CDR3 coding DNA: TGTGCCGTCTACAGGCCTCTGGACTATGGCTACACCTTC.

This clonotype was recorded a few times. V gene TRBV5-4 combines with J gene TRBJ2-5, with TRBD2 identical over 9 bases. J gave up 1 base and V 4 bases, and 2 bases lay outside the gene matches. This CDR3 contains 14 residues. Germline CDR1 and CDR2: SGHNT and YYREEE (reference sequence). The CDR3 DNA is TGTGCCAGCAGCCCGACTAGCGGCCAAGAGACCCAGTACTTC. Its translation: CASSPTSGQETQYF.

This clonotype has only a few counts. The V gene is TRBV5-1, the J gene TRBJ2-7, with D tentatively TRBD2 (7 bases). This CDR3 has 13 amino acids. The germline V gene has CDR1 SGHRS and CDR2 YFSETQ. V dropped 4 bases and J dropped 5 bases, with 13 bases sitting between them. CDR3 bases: TGCGCCAGCAGCCCCGGGGAGGGGGACGAGCAGTACTTC. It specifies CASSPGEGDEQYF.